This T cell receptor beta chain was observed in a study of shared clonotypes between healthy human individuals. This CDR3 is 13 amino acids long. V lost 5 bases to trimming and J lost 10 bases, with 14 bases between them. Germline CDR1 MNHEY, CDR2 SMNVEV (reference sequence). Assay used: immunoSEQ multiplex PCR; TCRdb lists only in-frame clones, some missing. The sample carries about 2 million clones, 85% to 95% recorded once. Subsets obtained from CD4+ cells comprised CD45RA+ naive and CD45RA-negative memory cells. This TCR came from a man aged 18 to 35 in good health. The chain carries TRBV27 and TRBJ1-4, with D tentatively TRBD1 (6 bases). The sample consisted of naive CD4+ T cells sorted from blood. As for subset: CD45RA+ positively selected. CDR3 sequence: CASSLQGEGKLFF. The DNA for the CDR3 is TGTGCCAGCAGTCTACAGGGAGAAGGAAAACTGTTTTTT.